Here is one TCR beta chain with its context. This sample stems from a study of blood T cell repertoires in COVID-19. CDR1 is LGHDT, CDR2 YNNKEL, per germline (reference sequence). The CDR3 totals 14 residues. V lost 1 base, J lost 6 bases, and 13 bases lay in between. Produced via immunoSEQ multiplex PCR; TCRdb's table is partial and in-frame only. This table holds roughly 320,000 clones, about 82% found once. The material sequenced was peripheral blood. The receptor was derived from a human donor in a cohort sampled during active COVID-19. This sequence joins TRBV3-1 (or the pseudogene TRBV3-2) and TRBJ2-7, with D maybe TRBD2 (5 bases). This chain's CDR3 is CASSQVLAVGEQYF. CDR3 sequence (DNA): TGTGCCAGCAGCCAAGTCCTAGCAGTCGGCGAGCAGTACTTC.